This is a list of T cell receptor beta chains from one sample in a study of T-cell memory formation after mild COVID-19. TCRdb passed the 5' RACE reads through MiXCR, listing each CDR3 protein once. Here the sample spans 120,000 to 150,000 distinct CDR3 sequences, 6% to 6.5% being singletons. Material: PBMCs or a T cell subset sorted from them (not recorded which). The receptors were sampled from an adult woman who had mild COVID-19 (a few samples of this study predate the infection). Cell type and time point are not known. The CDR3 runs from the conserved cysteine through the conserved F or W. A D gene is named only where the DNA matches it firmly. Clone sizes are given selectively: once, few, many, or a class where the clone is expanded.

abundance | d_gene | len | j_gene | v_gene | CDR3aa | CDR3nt
- | - | 14 | TRBJ1-5 | TRBV5-4 | CASSRGGRDQPQHF | TGTGCCAGCAGCCGGGGAGGGAGAGATCAGCCCCAGCATTTT
- | - | 10 | TRBJ1-5 | TRBV29-1 | CSVGGQPQHF | TGCAGCGTTGGTGGTCAGCCCCAGCATTTT
few | TRBD2 | 15 | TRBJ2-1 | TRBV5-1 | CASSSSGGGAGEQFF | TGCGCCAGCAGCTCATCCGGGGGGGGCGCGGGTGAGCAGTTCTTC
many | TRBD1 | 14 | TRBJ2-7 | TRBV18 | CASSSPRQGPEQYF | TGTGCCAGCTCAAGCCCTCGACAGGGTCCCGAGCAGTACTTC
- | TRBD1 | 15 | TRBJ1-4 | TRBV5-5 | CASSPSGGLNEKLFF | TGTGCCAGCAGCCCATCAGGGGGCCTTAATGAAAAACTGTTTTTT
many | TRBD1 | 14 | TRBJ2-7 | TRBV7-9 | CASSQGTVAYEQYF | TGTGCCAGCAGCCAGGGGACAGTAGCCTACGAGCAGTACTTC
- | TRBD1 | 16 | TRBJ2-1 | TRBV13 | CASSFARDRGAGEQFF | TGTGCCAGCAGCTTTGCCCGGGACAGGGGGGCCGGTGAGCAGTTCTTC
many | TRBD2 | 12 | TRBJ2-3 | TRBV7-9 | CASSPGGDTQYF | TGTGCCAGCAGCCCGGGGGGAGATACGCAGTATTTT
many | - | 17 | TRBJ2-2 | TRBV6-5 | CASSRPSGPWDTGELFF | TGTGCCAGCAGCCGTCCCAGCGGTCCATGGGACACCGGGGAGCTGTTTTTT
many | - | 16 | TRBJ1-1 | TRBV4-2 | CASSQDQAGKNTEAFF | TGTGCCAGCAGCCAAGATCAGGCAGGGAAGAACACTGAAGCTTTCTTT
many | TRBD2 | 14 | TRBJ2-7 | TRBV19 | CASSINPGGYEQYF | TGTGCCAGTAGTATCAATCCGGGGGGATACGAGCAGTACTTC
- | - | 12 | TRBJ2-1 | TRBV12-3/TRBV12-4 | CASSPGLAEQFF | TGTGCCAGCAGTCCAGGACTGGCTGAGCAGTTCTTC
few | TRBD1 | 14 | TRBJ2-7 | TRBV27 | CASRRDRASYEQYF | TGTGCCAGTCGACGGGACAGAGCCTCCTACGAGCAGTACTTC
few | TRBD1 | 14 | TRBJ2-7 | TRBV24-1 | CATLSTGVWYEQYF | TGTGCCACCCTATCGACAGGGGTTTGGTACGAGCAGTACTTC
many | TRBD1 | 15 | TRBJ1-5 | TRBV12-3/TRBV12-4 | CASRGNRGSNQPQHF | TGTGCCAGCAGGGGGAACAGGGGTAGCAATCAGCCCCAGCATTTT
- | - | 13 | TRBJ1-1 | TRBV6-5 | CASSFRGYTEAFF | TGTGCCAGCAGTTTTAGAGGGTACACTGAAGCTTTCTTT
many | - | 14 | TRBJ1-5 | TRBV20-1 | CSATSGLSNQPQHF | TGCAGTGCTACATCAGGGTTGAGCAATCAGCCCCAGCATTTT
few | - | 14 | TRBJ2-1 | TRBV2 | CASSPRGTDNEQFF | TGTGCCAGCAGCCCCCGCGGGACAGACAATGAGCAGTTCTTC
few | TRBD2 | 15 | TRBJ2-3 | TRBV2 | CASSPLAVRADTQYF | TGTGCCAGCAGTCCACTAGCGGTCCGAGCAGATACGCAGTATTTT
few | TRBD1 | 14 | TRBJ2-1 | TRBV30 | CAWTTGSSYNEQFF | TGTGCCTGGACGACAGGGAGCTCCTACAATGAGCAGTTCTTC
- | TRBD1 | 13 | TRBJ1-2 | TRBV7-2 | CASAGQGVYGYTF | TGTGCCAGCGCTGGGCAGGGGGTCTATGGCTACACCTTC
- | TRBD1 | 15 | TRBJ2-3 | TRBV6-1 | CASSSTGTASDTQYF | TGTGCCAGCAGTTCTACCGGGACAGCTTCAGATACGCAGTATTTT
- | - | 17 | TRBJ2-7 | TRBV18 | CASSPSASPSLLYEQYF | TGTGCCAGCTCACCATCAGCTAGCCCATCGCTCCTCTACGAGCAGTACTTC
many | TRBD2 | 12 | TRBJ2-7 | TRBV20-1 | CSARDYSYEQYF | TGCAGTGCCCGGGACTATTCCTACGAGCAGTACTTC
- | TRBD2 | 15 | TRBJ2-1 | TRBV7-2 | CASSYTSAPYNEQFF | TGTGCCAGCAGCTACACTAGCGCCCCCTACAATGAGCAGTTCTTC
many | - | 16 | TRBJ2-5 | TRBV20-1 | CSASPRFASVRETQYF | TGCAGTGCTAGTCCTCGCTTTGCTAGCGTCAGAGAGACCCAGTACTTC
few | - | 20 | TRBJ2-6 | TRBV7-3 | CASSLNGRAAAPSGANVLTF | TGTGCCAGCAGCTTAAATGGAAGGGCAGCCGCCCCCTCTGGGGCCAACGTCCTGACTTTC
- | - | 14 | TRBJ2-5 | TRBV19 | CASSLHGSPETQYF | TGTGCCAGTAGCCTCCACGGGAGTCCGGAGACCCAGTACTTC
- | TRBD1 | 14 | TRBJ1-2 | TRBV18 | CASSPDRVGYGYTF | TGTGCCAGCTCACCGGACAGGGTCGGCTATGGCTACACCTTC